The 31 T cell receptor beta chains below all came from one sample that was sequenced in a study of sequential checkpoint blockade in melanoma. The repertoire was sequenced with immunoSEQ multiplex PCR; TCRdb's copy has only in-frame clones and lacks some. Among just over 1,500 clones listed, 24% were seen once. Treatment indicated: randomized to nivolumab then ipilimumab (arm A) or the reverse (arm B). The sample here was tumor tissue (inferred from file names), taken from a patient given nivolumab and ipilimumab in sequence. These receptors were collected from a human donor with melanoma.

The chain is built from TRBV19 and TRBJ2-1; TRBD2 matches 7 bases. Germline loops: CDR1 LNHDA, CDR2 SQIVND (reference sequence). V shed 3 bases, J shed 6 bases, and the junction held 14 bases outside the gene matches. CDR3 length equals 17 residues. The CDR3 here is CASSMRSGTLLSNEQFF. For the CDR3, the DNA is TGTGCCAGTAGTATGAGGAGCGGGACCCTACTAAGCAATGAGCAGTTCTTC.

In DNA, the CDR3 is TGTGCCAGTAGCGAACAGGGGTCCGGCTACACCTTC. Its protein is CASSEQGSGYTF. The chain uses TRBV19 and TRBJ1-2; 7 nucleotides align to TRBD1. Germline loops: CDR1 LNHDA, CDR2 SQIVND (reference sequence). J lost 8 bases, V lost 6 bases, and 6 bases had no gene match. This CDR3 spans 12 amino acids.

This chain uses TRBV29-1 with TRBJ2-1, with D perhaps matching TRBD2 (5 bases). Trimming pared 8 bases from V and 0 bases from J, leaving 20 bases between. The CDR3 runs to 16 residues. CDR1 is SQVTM, CDR2 ANQGSEA, per germline. This chain's CDR3 is CSLKLWASISYNEQFF. The CDR3 DNA reads as TGCAGCCTCAAGTTATGGGCTAGCATCTCCTACAATGAGCAGTTCTTC.

The chain links TRBV18 to TRBJ1-5; D remains ambiguous. This CDR3 is 17 amino acids long. The germline CDR1 and CDR2 sequences are KGHSH and LQKENI. Trimming pared 5 bases from V and 5 bases from J, leaving 22 bases between. CDR3 in DNA: TGTGCCAGCTCATCCCGGGCGAGGGAAGGGATTTATCAGCCCCAGCATTTT. This translates into CASSSRAREGIYQPQHF.

This clone ranks as large. This chain joins TRBV15 and TRBJ1-1; 7 bases line up with TRBD1. This CDR3 has 14 amino acids. V trimming: 3 bases; J trimming: 4 bases; junction bases outside the gene matches: 5. CDR1 and CDR2 (germline): LNHNV, YYDKDF (reference sequence). CDR3 DNA: TGTGCCACCAGCAGGACAGGGAGGGTCACTGAAGCTTTCTTT. Protein product: CATSRTGRVTEAFF.

The chain links TRBV18 to TRBJ1-2; D is uncertain. The V and J ends lost 3 bases and 3 bases respectively, with 11 bases between them. This CDR3 is built from 14 residues. Germline CDR1 reads KGHSH; CDR2 reads LQKENI. The CDR3 region is CASSPYALDYGYTF. As DNA, the CDR3 is TGTGCCAGCTCACCTTACGCCCTGGACTATGGCTACACCTTC.

By its share, this clone is medium-sized (0.01 to 0.1%). The J gene is TRBJ1-6, the V gene TRBV6-8; no reliable D call. Trimming shortened V by 4 bases and J by 6 bases, and 10 bases separated the two germline ends. The CDR3 spans 14 residues. CDR1 MNHGY and CDR2 SAAAGT come from the germline V gene. The CDR3 sequence: CASSSALGNSPLHF. CDR3 nucleotides: TGTGCCAGCAGTTCAGCGTTGGGTAATTCACCCCTCCACTTT.

This clone was counted between two and nine times. The CDR3: CASVAGVSYNEQFF. The CDR3 region has the DNA TGTGCCAGCGTCGCAGGGGTTTCCTACAATGAGCAGTTCTTC. The genes are TRBV11-3 and TRBJ2-1; TRBD1 might be the D (6 bases). CDR3 length equals 14 residues. Germline loops: CDR1 SGHNT, CDR2 YENEEA. The V end lost 8 bases, the J end lost 1 base, and 12 bases lay between the germline ends.

The chain combines TRBV9 with TRBJ2-3; tentative D call: TRBD2 (5 bases). V shed 4 bases and J shed 9 bases, with 15 bases lying between them. CDR1 and CDR2 (germline): SGDLS, YYNGEE. CDR3 length: 13 residues. Here the CDR3 reads CASSPTGSGTQYF. CDR3 sequence (DNA): TGTGCCAGCAGCCCCACTGGGAGTGGCACGCAGTATTTT.

Only a few counts were recorded for this clone. The rearrangement links TRBV19 to TRBJ1-1; 7 nucleotides agree with TRBD1. The CDR3 runs to 15 residues. CDR1 and CDR2 from the germline V gene are LNHDA and SQIVND (reference sequence). V dropped 9 bases and J dropped 1; count of bases not matched to a gene: 11. As DNA, the CDR3 is TGTGCCAGCCGTGGGACAGCTTCCCCGAACACTGAAGCTTTCTTT. This translates into CASRGTASPNTEAFF.

This clone appeared a few times. V is TRBV11-3 and J is TRBJ2-7; a possible D gene is TRBD2 (5 bases). The CDR3 has 14 amino acids. Trimming removed 2 bases at V and 1 base at J, with 9 bases between. Germline values: CDR1 SGHNT, CDR2 YENEEA. The chain's CDR3 is CASSLRSGSYEQYF. CDR3 DNA: TGTGCCAGCAGCTTACGTTCGGGATCCTACGAGCAGTACTTC.

The chain has TRBV6-8 and TRBJ2-1, with D possibly called TRBD1 or TRBD2 (5 bases each). The V end was cut by 5 bases, the J end by 2 bases, with 16 bases between. Germline assignment: CDR1 MNHGY and CDR2 SAAAGT. The CDR3 length is 16 residues. The CDR3 protein is CASSDPRGPAYNEQFF. CDR3 bases: TGTGCCAGCAGTGACCCCCGGGGACCGGCCTACAATGAGCAGTTCTTC.

The chain is built from TRBV29-1 and TRBJ1-2; 8 bases fit TRBD1. The V and J ends lost 3 bases and 4 bases, in that order; junction bases with no gene match: 16. CDR1 and CDR2 (germline): SQVTM, ANQGSEA. CDR3 length: 17 amino acids. The DNA of the CDR3 is TGCAGCGTTGACTCCCGGGACAGGAGCTTACTAGGCTATGGCTACACCTTC. Translating gives CSVDSRDRSLLGYGYTF.

By sample fraction, this clone is large. This chain links TRBV6-8 with TRBJ2-7; D gene ambiguous. The V end was cut by 0 bases, the J end by 4 bases, with 10 bases between. Germline V CDR1 and CDR2: MNHGY, SAAAGT. The CDR3 extends over 14 amino acids. The CDR3 sequence is CASSYSRAAYEQYF. In DNA form, the CDR3 reads TGTGCCAGCAGTTACTCGCGAGCCGCTTACGAGCAGTACTTC.

This clone ranks as medium-sized. The genes are TRBV11-3 and TRBJ2-2; 9 bases fit TRBD2. The CDR3 runs to 16 residues. The V segment lost 0 bases and the J segment 1 base; nucleotides outside the gene matches: 0. In germline, CDR1 is SGHNT, CDR2 YENEEA. CDR3 protein: CASSLEAGGNTGELFF. CDR3 in DNA: TGTGCCAGCAGCTTAGAAGCGGGAGGGAACACCGGGGAGCTGTTTTTT.

This chain connects TRBV19 to TRBJ2-5; no firm D call. Germline CDR1 reads LNHDA; CDR2 reads SQIVND (reference sequence). The CDR3 totals 12 residues. Trimming took 7 bases from V and 1 from J, leaving 7 bases between them. As DNA, the CDR3 is TGTGCCAGTATGGGCCTCCAAGAGACCCAGTACTTC. Amino acids: CASMGLQETQYF.

Sample share makes this clone large (0.1 to 1%). This chain links TRBV6-8 with TRBJ2-7, with 8 bases fitting TRBD2. CDR1 is MNHGY, CDR2 SAAAGT, per germline. Unmatched junction bases numbered 3, after V lost 2 bases and J lost 0 bases. CDR3 size: 15 residues. CDR3 amino acids: CASSYSGGSSYEQYF. The CDR3 nucleotides read TGTGCCAGCAGTTACAGCGGGGGTTCCTCCTACGAGCAGTACTTC.

V and J are TRBV6-8 and TRBJ1-2; the D gene is possibly TRBD1 (5 bases). Trimming stripped 5 bases from V and 3 bases from J, with 16 bases between. Germline lookup yields CDR1 MNHGY and CDR2 SAAAGT. This CDR3 comprises 15 residues. The DNA of the CDR3 is TGTGCCAGCAGTCCCACGGGAGGGGTTCACTATGGCTACACCTTC. This sequence encodes CASSPTGGVHYGYTF.

This clone is medium-sized within its sample. Written as DNA, the CDR3 is TGTGCCAGCAGCCAATGGCGGACAGGCCAGGGCGAGCAGTACTTC. It encodes CASSQWRTGQGEQYF. J is TRBJ2-7 and V is TRBV11-3, with TRBD1 matching 7 bases. The germline CDR1 and CDR2 sequences are SGHNT and YENEEA. This CDR3 spans 15 amino acids. With 5 bases clipped from V and 6 bases from J, the junction kept 13 bases outside the gene matches.

Within the sample, this clone is medium-sized. The gene calls are TRBV9 and TRBJ2-3; a possible D gene is TRBD2 (5 bases). The germline V gene has CDR1 SGDLS and CDR2 YYNGEE. V was trimmed by 2 bases and J by 2 bases, leaving 15 bases between them. This CDR3 is 16 amino acids long. For the CDR3, the DNA is TGTGCCAGCAGCGTGGGTACTAGACCCGTCACAGATACGCAGTATTTT. It specifies CASSVGTRPVTDTQYF.

This clone was seen a handful of times. The J gene is TRBJ1-5, the V gene TRBV11-3; TRBD1 might be the D (6 bases). The CDR3 runs to 15 residues. Deletions cut 1 base from V and 4 bases from J, with 11 bases between. Germline-derived CDR1 and CDR2 are SGHNT and YENEEA. CDR3 residues: CASSLVDSSNQPQHF. The CDR3 DNA reads as TGTGCCAGCAGCTTAGTGGACAGTTCAAATCAGCCCCAGCATTTT.

V usage is TRBV29-1 and J usage is TRBJ1-4; D uncertain. The germline V and J ends were trimmed by 6 bases and 7 bases, with 18 bases remaining between them. Germline V gene data show CDR1 as SQVTM and CDR2 as ANQGSEA. The CDR3 spans 14 residues. The CDR3 sequence: CSVDGPGVSEKLFF. For the CDR3, the DNA is TGCAGCGTGGATGGTCCTGGGGTATCTGAAAAACTGTTTTTT.

This clone was observed a handful of times. The chain uses TRBV6-8 and TRBJ1-5; no clear D gene. V dropped 4 bases and J dropped 4 bases, with 5 bases sitting between them. The CDR3 has 12 amino acids. CDR1 is MNHGY and CDR2 is SAAAGT in the germline V gene. The CDR3 spells CASSLDNQPQHF. The CDR3 region has the DNA TGTGCCAGCAGTTTAGATAATCAGCCCCAGCATTTT.

J is TRBJ2-1 and V is TRBV6-8; 7 bases are a match to TRBD1. J gave up 4 bases and V 0 bases, and 3 bases lay outside the gene matches. Germline CDR1 is MNHGY and CDR2 is SAAAGT. This CDR3 contains 15 residues. The CDR3 loop is CASSYSNRGYNEQFF. CDR3 DNA: TGTGCCAGCAGTTACTCGAACAGGGGATACAATGAGCAGTTCTTC.

CDR3 nucleotides: TGCGCCAGCAGCGACCTACTAGCGGGAGGGAATGAGCAGTTCTTC. It codes for CASSDLLAGGNEQFF. The chain combines TRBV5-1 with TRBJ2-1; 13 bases fit TRBD2. Germline V gives CDR1 SGHRS, CDR2 YFSETQ. The CDR3 runs 15 residues. The J segment lost 7 bases and the V segment lost 4 bases, leaving 5 bases of the junction unmatched.

The CDR3 region is CAWSVSGYYGYTF. Written as DNA, the CDR3 is TGTGCCTGGAGTGTATCGGGGTACTATGGCTACACCTTC. V gene TRBV30 combines with J gene TRBJ1-2; D remains unclear. Per the germline V gene, CDR1 is GTSNPN and CDR2 is SVGIG (reference sequence). The V and J ends lost 0 bases and 3 bases respectively, with 8 bases between them. The CDR3 extends over 13 amino acids. The full variable domain, its missing parts supplied by reference TRBV30 and TRBJ1-2, is SQTIHQWPATLVQPVGSPLSLECTVEGTSNPNLYWYRQAAGRGLQLLFYSVGIGQISSEVPQNLSASRPQDRQFILSSKKLLLSDSGFYLCAWSVSGYYGYTFGSGTRLTVV.

By sample fraction, this clone is medium-sized (0.01 to 0.1%). The chain employs TRBV23-1 and TRBJ2-2, with 7 positions matching TRBD2. TRBV23-1 is an ORF; its function is uncertain. V was clipped by 7 bases and J by 6 bases; unmatched bases: 11. This CDR3 region has 15 residues. CDR3 DNA sequence: TGCGCCAGCACTCGCGAAGCTAGCGGCCCCGGGGAGCTGTTTTTT. As protein: CASTREASGPGELFF.

This clone has a handful of counts. The chain carries TRBV6-8 and TRBJ2-3; 11 bases map to TRBD2. Germline loops: CDR1 MNHGY, CDR2 SAAAGT. The V segment lost 6 bases and the J segment 1 base; nucleotides outside the gene matches: 15. The CDR3 has 19 residues. This CDR3 is CASSYSGRGVRTGTDTQYF. Written as DNA, the CDR3 is TGTGCCAGCAGCTATAGCGGGAGGGGGGTTCGCACGGGCACAGATACGCAGTATTTT.

This clone is medium-sized (0.01 to 0.1%). The genes are TRBV11-3 and TRBJ2-5, with a possible D match to TRBD2 (6 bases). Germline CDR1 and CDR2: SGHNT and YENEEA. V dropped 1 base and J dropped 2 bases, with 8 bases sitting between them. There are 14 residues in the CDR3. The CDR3 loop is CASSLVRGQETQYF. For the CDR3, the DNA is TGTGCCAGCAGCTTAGTTCGGGGGCAAGAGACCCAGTACTTC.

A few counts support this clone. The CDR3 bases are TGTGCCAGCAGTTTGGGGGGGCCCTCCTACAATGAGCAGTTCTTC. It yields the protein CASSLGGPSYNEQFF. The V and J genes are TRBV6-8 and TRBJ2-1; D may be TRBD2 (7 bases). Germline CDR1 MNHGY, CDR2 SAAAGT. Deletions cut 4 bases from V and 0 bases from J, with 10 bases between. The CDR3 totals 15 residues.

This chain connects TRBV5-1 to TRBJ2-1, with TRBD2 as a possible D gene (6 bases). This CDR3 has 16 residues. The germline V gene has CDR1 SGHRS and CDR2 YFSETQ. The germline V and J ends were trimmed by 4 bases and 0 bases, with 14 bases remaining between them. CDR3: CASSVSGRSSYNEQFF. The CDR3 DNA reads as TGCGCCAGCAGCGTTAGCGGACGGAGCTCCTACAATGAGCAGTTCTTC.